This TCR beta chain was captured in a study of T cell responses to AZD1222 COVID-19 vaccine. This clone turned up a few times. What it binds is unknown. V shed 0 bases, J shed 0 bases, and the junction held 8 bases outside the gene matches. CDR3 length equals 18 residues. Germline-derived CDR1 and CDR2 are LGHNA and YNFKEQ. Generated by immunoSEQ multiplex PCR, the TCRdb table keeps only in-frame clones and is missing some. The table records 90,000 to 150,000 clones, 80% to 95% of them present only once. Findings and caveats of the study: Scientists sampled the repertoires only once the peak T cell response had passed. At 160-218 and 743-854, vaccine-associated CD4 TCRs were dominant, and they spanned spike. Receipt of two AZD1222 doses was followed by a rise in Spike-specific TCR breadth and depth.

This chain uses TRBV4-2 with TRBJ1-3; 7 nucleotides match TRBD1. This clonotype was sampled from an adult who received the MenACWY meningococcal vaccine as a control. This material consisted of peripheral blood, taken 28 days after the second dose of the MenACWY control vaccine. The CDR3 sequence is CASSQDWTGGGSGNTIYF. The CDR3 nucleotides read TGTGCCAGCAGCCAAGATTGGACAGGTGGAGGCTCTGGAAACACCATATATTTT.